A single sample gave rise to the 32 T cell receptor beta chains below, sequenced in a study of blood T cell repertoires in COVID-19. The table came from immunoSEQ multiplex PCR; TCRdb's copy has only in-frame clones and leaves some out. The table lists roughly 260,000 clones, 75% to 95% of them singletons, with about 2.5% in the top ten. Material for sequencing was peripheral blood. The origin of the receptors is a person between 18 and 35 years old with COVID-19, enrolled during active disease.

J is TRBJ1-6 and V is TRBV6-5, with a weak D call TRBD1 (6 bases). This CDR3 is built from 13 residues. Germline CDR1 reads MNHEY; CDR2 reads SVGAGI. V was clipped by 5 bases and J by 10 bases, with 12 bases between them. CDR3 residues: CASSTGQSSPLHF. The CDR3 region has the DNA TGTGCCAGCAGTACCGGACAGAGCTCACCCCTCCACTTT.

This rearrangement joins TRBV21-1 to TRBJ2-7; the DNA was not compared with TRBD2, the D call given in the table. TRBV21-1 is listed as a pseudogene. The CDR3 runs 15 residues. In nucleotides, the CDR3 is TGTGCCAGCAGCAAAGCCCGGACGGGGGCCTACGAGCAGTACTTC. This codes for CASSKARTGAYEQYF.

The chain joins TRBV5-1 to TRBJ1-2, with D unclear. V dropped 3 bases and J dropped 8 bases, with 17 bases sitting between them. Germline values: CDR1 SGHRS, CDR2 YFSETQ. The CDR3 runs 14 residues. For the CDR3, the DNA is TGCGCCAGCAGCTCCCTCGGGGAGACTTGGGGCTACACCTTC. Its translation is CASSSLGETWGYTF. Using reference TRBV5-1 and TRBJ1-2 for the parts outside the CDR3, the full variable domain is KAGVTQTPRYLIKTRGQQVTLSCSPISGHRSVSWYQQTPGQGLQFLFEYFSETQRNKGNFPGRFSGRQFSNSRSEMNVSTLELGDSALYLCASSSLGETWGYTFGSGTRLTVV.

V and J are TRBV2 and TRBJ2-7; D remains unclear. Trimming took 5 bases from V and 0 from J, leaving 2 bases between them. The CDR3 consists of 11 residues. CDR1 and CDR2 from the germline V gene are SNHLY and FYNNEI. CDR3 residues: CASSYSYEQYF. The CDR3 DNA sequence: TGTGCCAGCAGTTACTCCTACGAGCAGTACTTC.

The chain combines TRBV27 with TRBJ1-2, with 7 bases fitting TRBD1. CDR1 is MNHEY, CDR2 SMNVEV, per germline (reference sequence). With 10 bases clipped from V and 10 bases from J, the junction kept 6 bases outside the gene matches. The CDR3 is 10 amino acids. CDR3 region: CATRGGVYTF. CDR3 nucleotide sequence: TGTGCCACCAGGGGGGGGGTCTACACCTTC.

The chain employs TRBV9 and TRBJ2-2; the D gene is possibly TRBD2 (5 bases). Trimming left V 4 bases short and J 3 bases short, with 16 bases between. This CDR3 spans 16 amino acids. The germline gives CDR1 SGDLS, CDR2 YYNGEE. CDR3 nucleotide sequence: TGTGCCAGCAGCCCCCGGGGTGATATGGACACCGGGGAGCTGTTTTTT. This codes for CASSPRGDMDTGELFF.

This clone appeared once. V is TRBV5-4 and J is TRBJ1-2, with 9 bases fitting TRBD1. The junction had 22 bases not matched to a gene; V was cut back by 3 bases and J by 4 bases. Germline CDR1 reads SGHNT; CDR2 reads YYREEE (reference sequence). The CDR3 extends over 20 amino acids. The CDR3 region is CASSSPGEGGQGSRGYGYTF. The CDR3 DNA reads TGTGCCAGCAGCTCGCCGGGGGAGGGGGGACAGGGCTCAAGGGGCTATGGCTACACCTTC.

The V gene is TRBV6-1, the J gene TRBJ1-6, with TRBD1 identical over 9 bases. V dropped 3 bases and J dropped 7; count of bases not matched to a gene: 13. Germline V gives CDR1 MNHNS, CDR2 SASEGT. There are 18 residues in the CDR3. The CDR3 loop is CASSDDVPGQGRNSPLHF. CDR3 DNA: TGTGCCAGCAGTGATGACGTCCCGGGACAGGGTCGGAATTCACCCCTCCACTTT.

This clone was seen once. The CDR3 nucleotides are TGTGCCACCAGCAGAGCCAACCGGGACTTTCTCCTCTATGGCTACACCTTC. Translating it yields CATSRANRDFLLYGYTF. This chain links TRBV15 with TRBJ1-2; D is possibly TRBD1 (5 bases). CDR3 length equals 17 residues. The ends were cut back, 1 base at V and 4 bases at J, with 19 bases in the middle. Germline V gene sequence: CDR1 LNHNV, CDR2 YYDKDF (reference sequence).

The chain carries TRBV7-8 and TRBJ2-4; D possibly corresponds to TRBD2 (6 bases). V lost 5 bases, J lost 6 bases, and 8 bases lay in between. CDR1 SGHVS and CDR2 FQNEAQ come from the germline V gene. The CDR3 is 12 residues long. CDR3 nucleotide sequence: TGTGCCAGCAGCGCCGGGAGAAACATTCAGTACTTC. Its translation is CASSAGRNIQYF.

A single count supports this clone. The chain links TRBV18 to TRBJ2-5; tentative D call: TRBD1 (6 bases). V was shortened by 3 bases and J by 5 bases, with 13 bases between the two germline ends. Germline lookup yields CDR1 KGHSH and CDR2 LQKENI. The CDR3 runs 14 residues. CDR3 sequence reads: CASSPQGPGETQYF. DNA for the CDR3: TGTGCCAGCTCACCCCAGGGGCCTGGGGAGACCCAGTACTTC.

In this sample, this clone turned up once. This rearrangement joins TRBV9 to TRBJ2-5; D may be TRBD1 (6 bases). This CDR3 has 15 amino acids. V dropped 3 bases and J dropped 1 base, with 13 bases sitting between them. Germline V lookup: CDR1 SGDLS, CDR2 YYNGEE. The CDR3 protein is CASSGPQDSQETQYF. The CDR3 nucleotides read TGTGCCAGCAGCGGACCCCAGGACAGCCAAGAGACCCAGTACTTC.

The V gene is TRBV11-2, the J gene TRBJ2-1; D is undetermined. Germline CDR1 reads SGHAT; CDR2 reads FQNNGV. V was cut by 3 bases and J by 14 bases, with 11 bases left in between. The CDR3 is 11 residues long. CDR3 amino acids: CASSFGFEEFF. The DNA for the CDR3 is TGTGCCAGCAGCTTTGGCTTCGAGGAGTTCTTC.

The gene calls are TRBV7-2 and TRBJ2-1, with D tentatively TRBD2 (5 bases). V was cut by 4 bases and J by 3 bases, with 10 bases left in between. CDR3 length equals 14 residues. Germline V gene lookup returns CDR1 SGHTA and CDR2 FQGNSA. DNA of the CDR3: TGTGCCAGCAGCTCCAGCGGCTACTACAATGAGCAGTTCTTC. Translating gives CASSSSGYYNEQFF.

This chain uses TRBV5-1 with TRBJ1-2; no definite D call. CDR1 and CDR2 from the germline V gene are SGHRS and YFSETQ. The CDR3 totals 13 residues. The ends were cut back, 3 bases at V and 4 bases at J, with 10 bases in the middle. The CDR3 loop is CASSSAEGYGYTF. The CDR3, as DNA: TGCGCCAGCAGCTCGGCCGAGGGCTATGGCTACACCTTC.

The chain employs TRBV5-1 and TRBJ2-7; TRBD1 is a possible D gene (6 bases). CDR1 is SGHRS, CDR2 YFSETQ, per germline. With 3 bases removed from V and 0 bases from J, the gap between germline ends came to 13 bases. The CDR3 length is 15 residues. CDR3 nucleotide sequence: TGCGCCAGCAGCTCGTCCGGGACACACTCCTACGAGCAGTACTTC. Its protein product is CASSSSGTHSYEQYF.

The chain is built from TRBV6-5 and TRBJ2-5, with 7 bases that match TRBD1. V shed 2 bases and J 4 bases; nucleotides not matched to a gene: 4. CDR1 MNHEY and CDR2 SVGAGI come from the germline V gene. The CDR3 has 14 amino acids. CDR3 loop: CASSYTRGTETQYF. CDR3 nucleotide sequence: TGTGCCAGCAGTTACACCAGGGGGACAGAGACCCAGTACTTC.

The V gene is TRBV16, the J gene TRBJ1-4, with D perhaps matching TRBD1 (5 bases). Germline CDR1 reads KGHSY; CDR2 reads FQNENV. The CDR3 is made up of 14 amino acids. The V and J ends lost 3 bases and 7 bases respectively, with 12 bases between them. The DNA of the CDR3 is TGTGCCAGCAGCCAGGGACTAGAGGGTGAAAAACTGTTTTTT. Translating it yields CASSQGLEGEKLFF.

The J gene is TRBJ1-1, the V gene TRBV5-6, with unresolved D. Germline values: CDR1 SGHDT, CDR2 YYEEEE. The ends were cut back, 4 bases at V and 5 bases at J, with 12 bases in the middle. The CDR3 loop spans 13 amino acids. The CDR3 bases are TGTGCCAGCAGCGGGAAGACGGGGACTGAAGCTTTCTTT. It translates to CASSGKTGTEAFF.

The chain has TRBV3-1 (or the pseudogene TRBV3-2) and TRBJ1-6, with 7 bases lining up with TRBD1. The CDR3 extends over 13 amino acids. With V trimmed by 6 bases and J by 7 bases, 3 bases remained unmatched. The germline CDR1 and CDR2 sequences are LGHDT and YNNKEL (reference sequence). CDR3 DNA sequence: TGTGCCAGCAGTGGACAGGACAATTCACCCCTCCACTTT. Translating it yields CASSGQDNSPLHF.

The CDR3 region is CATLTGGIGTEAFF. The CDR3 DNA is TGTGCCACTCTGACAGGGGGGATAGGCACTGAAGCTTTCTTT. This chain uses TRBV6-4 with TRBJ1-1, with TRBD1 matching over 9 bases. Germline CDR1 MRHNA, CDR2 SNTAGT. The CDR3 consists of 14 residues. V was pared by 10 bases and J by 4 bases, with 10 bases of the junction left unmatched.

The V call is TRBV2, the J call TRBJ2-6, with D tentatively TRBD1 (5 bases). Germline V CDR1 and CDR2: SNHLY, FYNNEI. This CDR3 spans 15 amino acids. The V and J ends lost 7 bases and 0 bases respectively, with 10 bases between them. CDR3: CASNSTGSGANVLTF. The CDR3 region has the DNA TGTGCCAGCAATAGCACAGGCTCTGGGGCCAACGTCCTGACTTTC. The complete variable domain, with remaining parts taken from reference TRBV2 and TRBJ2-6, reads EPEVTQTPSHQVTQMGQEVILRCVPISNHLYFYWYRQILGQKVEFLVSFYNNEISEKSEIFDDQFSVERPDGSNFTLKIRSTKLEDSAMYFCASNSTGSGANVLTFGAGSRLTVL.

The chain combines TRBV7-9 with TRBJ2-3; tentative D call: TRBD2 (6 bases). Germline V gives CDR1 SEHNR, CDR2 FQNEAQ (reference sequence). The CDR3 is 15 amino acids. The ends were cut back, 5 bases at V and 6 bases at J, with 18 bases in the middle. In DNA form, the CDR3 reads TGTGCCAGCAGCGGAGGTACGGGAGAGGGTGATACGCAGTATTTT. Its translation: CASSGGTGEGDTQYF.

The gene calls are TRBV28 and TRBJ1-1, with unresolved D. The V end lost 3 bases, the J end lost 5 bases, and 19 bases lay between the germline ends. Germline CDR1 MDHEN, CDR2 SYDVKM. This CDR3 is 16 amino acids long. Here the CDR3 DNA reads TGTGCCAGCAGTTTGCCACAATTCCGGGGAGGGACTGAAGCTTTCTTT. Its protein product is CASSLPQFRGGTEAFF.

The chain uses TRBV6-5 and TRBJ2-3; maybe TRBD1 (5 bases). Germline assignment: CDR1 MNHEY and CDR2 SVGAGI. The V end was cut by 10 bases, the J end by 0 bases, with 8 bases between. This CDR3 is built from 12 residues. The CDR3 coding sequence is TGTGCCACAGGGATTAGCACAGATACGCAGTATTTT. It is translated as CATGISTDTQYF.

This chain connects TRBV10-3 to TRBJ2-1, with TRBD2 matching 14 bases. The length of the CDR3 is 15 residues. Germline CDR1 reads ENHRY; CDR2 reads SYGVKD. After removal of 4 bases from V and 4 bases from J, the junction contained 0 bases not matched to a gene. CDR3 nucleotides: TGTGCCATCAGTGGGACTAGCGGGAGGTACAATGAGCAGTTCTTC. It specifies CAISGTSGRYNEQFF.

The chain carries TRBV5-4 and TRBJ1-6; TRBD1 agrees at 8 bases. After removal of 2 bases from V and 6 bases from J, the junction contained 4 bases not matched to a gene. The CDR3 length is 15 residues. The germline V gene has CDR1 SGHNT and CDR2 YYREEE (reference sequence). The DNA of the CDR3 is TGTGCCAGCAGCTTAGGCAGGGGGCTTAATTCACCCCTCCACTTT. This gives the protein CASSLGRGLNSPLHF.

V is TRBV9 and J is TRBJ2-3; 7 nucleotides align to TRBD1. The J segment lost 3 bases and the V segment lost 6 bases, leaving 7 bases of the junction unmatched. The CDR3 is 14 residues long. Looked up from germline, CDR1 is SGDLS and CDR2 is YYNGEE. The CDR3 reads CASTRGYGTDTQYF. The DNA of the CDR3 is TGTGCCAGCACCAGGGGGTATGGGACAGATACGCAGTATTTT.

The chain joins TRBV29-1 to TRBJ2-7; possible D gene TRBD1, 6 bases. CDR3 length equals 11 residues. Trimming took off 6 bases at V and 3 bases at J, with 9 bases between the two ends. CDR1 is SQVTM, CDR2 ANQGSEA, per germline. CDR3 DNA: TGCAGCGTGGAGGACAGCTACGAGCAGTACTTC. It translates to CSVEDSYEQYF.

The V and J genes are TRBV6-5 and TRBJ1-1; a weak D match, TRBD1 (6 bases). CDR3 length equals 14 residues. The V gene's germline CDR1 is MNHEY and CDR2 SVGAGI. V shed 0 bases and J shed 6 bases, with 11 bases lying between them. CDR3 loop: CASSYSVGASEAFF. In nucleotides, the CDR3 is TGTGCCAGCAGTTACTCTGTGGGGGCATCTGAAGCTTTCTTT.

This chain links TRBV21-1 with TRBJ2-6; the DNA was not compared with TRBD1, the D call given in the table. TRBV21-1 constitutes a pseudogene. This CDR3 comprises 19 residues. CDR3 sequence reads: CASSNRQGTYSSGANVLTF. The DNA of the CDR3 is TGTGCCAGCAGCAATCGCCAGGGTACTTACTCCTCTGGGGCCAACGTCCTGACTTTC.

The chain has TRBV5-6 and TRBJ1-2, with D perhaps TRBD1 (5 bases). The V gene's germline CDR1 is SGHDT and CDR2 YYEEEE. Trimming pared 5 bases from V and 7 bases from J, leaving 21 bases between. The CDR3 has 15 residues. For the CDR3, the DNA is TGTGCCAGCAGGCCAGGCGACTTCGGGAGGGGTGGCTACACCTTC. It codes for CASRPGDFGRGGYTF.